The 21 T cell receptor beta chains reported below all come from one sample, sequenced in a study of somatic mutations in cytotoxic T cells in rheumatoid arthritis. Some clones are missing from TCRdb's copy, which holds only in-frame ones; the method was immunoSEQ multiplex PCR. Of about 30,000 clones in the sample, 82% were seen once. The source material was CD8+ T cells sorted from blood. The receptors here all came from an adult with rheumatoid arthritis.

The chain links TRBV6-5 to TRBJ1-1; tentative D call: TRBD1 (6 bases). This CDR3 has 14 amino acids. Trimming left V 5 bases short and J 0 bases short, with 10 bases between. Germline V lookup: CDR1 MNHEY, CDR2 SVGAGI. The CDR3 protein is CASSPGGLNTEAFF. The CDR3 DNA follows: TGTGCCAGCAGTCCCGGGGGCTTGAACACTGAAGCTTTCTTT.

This clone turned up a few times. The rearrangement joins TRBV4-1 to TRBJ2-7, with D uncertain. With 4 bases removed from V and 3 bases from J, the gap between germline ends came to 13 bases. CDR1 is MGHRA and CDR2 is YSYEKL in the germline V gene. This CDR3 comprises 14 residues. CDR3 loop: CASSPDSGSYEQYF. In DNA form, the CDR3 reads TGCGCCAGCAGCCCTGACTCAGGTAGCTACGAGCAGTACTTC.

This clone came up once. The chain couples TRBV5-6 to TRBJ1-5, with D tentatively TRBD1 (5 bases). CDR1 and CDR2 from the germline V gene are SGHDT and YYEEEE. V was shortened by 2 bases and J by 11 bases, with 14 bases between the two germline ends. This CDR3 region has 13 residues. CDR3 nucleotide sequence: TGTGCCAGCAGCTTTCGGGGGGGGGAGTCCCAGCATTTT. Translation gives CASSFRGGESQHF.

V usage is TRBV5-5 and J usage is TRBJ2-7; D call uncertain. Germline-derived CDR1 and CDR2 are SGHKS and YYEKEE (reference sequence). The CDR3 sequence is 14 residues long. V was trimmed by 2 bases and J by 1 base, leaving 10 bases between them. CDR3 region: CASSFGISSYEQYF. The CDR3 bases are TGTGCCAGCAGCTTCGGTATTAGTTCCTACGAGCAGTACTTC.

This clone has just one count. The V call is TRBV5-6, the J call TRBJ1-2; D may be TRBD1 (6 bases). CDR3 size: 15 residues. V lost 0 bases, J lost 3 bases, and 12 bases lay in between. Germline CDR1 SGHDT, CDR2 YYEEEE. The CDR3 DNA is TGTGCCAGCAGCTTGGAGTCGGACAGATACTATGGCTACACCTTC. The encoded protein is CASSLESDRYYGYTF.

This clone was counted between two and nine times. The chain carries TRBV11-2 and TRBJ2-7; D gene ambiguous. Per the germline V gene, CDR1 is SGHAT and CDR2 is FQNNGV. This CDR3 region has 11 residues. Trimming removed 5 bases from V and 0 bases from J, with 2 bases in between. The CDR3 region is CASSPSYEQYF. DNA of the CDR3: TGTGCCAGCAGCCCCTCCTACGAGCAGTACTTC.

The rearrangement links TRBV7-9 to TRBJ1-2, with 9 bases lining up with TRBD1. Germline V CDR1 and CDR2: SEHNR, FQNEAQ (reference sequence). This CDR3 is built from 19 residues. Trimming took 4 bases from V and 2 from J; bases not matched to a gene: 17. The chain's CDR3 is CASSSLLQGAKKYNYGYTF. Here the CDR3 DNA reads TGTGCCAGCAGCTCCCTATTACAGGGGGCGAAAAAGTACAACTATGGCTACACCTTC.

A note on this clone: At one end, the junction sequence differs from germline, possibly due to a read error. The V call is TRBV7-3, the J call TRBJ2-5; 9 nucleotides line up with TRBD2. CDR1 is SGHTA, CDR2 FQGTGA, per germline. The CDR3 runs 18 residues. The CDR3 nucleotides read TGTGCCAGCAGCCTAACGGTGACTAGCGGAGCCCCGGAGGCGACCCAGTACTTC. As protein: CASSLTVTSGAPEATQYF.

This chain links TRBV5-8 with TRBJ2-3, with D possibly matching TRBD2 (6 bases). Germline values: CDR1 SGHTS, CDR2 YDEGEE. The V end lost 1 base, the J end lost 3 bases, and 9 bases lay between the germline ends. The CDR3 contains 14 residues. The CDR3 coding sequence is TGTGCCAGCAGCTTGCTGACTAGGACAGATACGCAGTATTTT. It specifies CASSLLTRTDTQYF. Together with reference TRBV5-8 and TRBJ2-3, the CDR3 gives the full variable domain: EAGVTQSPTHLIKTRGQQATLRCSPISGHTSVYWYQQALGLGLQFLLWYDEGEERNRGNFPPRFSGRQFPNYSSELNVNALELEDSALYLCASSLLTRTDTQYFGPGTRLTVL.

The sample holds a few counts of this clone. Within the sample, other DNA sequences also encode this same CDR3. The chain joins TRBV5-1 to TRBJ2-7; 12 positions match TRBD1. J was trimmed by 5 bases and V by 0 bases; bases with no gene match: 3. Germline values: CDR1 SGHRS, CDR2 YFSETQ. This CDR3 is 15 amino acids long. This chain's CDR3 is CASSLEGQGADEQYF. CDR3 DNA sequence: TGCGCCAGCAGCTTGGAGGGACAGGGGGCGGACGAGCAGTACTTC.

The genes are TRBV12-5 and TRBJ1-1, with D possibly matching TRBD1 (5 bases). CDR3 length: 20 residues. The germline V gene encodes CDR1 LGHNT and CDR2 FRNRAP. Between the trimmed V and J ends, which lost 3 bases and 8 bases, there was a span of 34 bases. CDR3 coding DNA: TGTGCTAGTGGTTTCACCACCTCGACCCCCAAACCACACGATGGGGGGGAAGCTTTCTTT. Translation gives CASGFTTSTPKPHDGGEAFF.

The chain links TRBV30 to TRBJ2-1; 9 bases match TRBD2. This CDR3 contains 15 residues. V gave up 2 bases and J gave up 7 bases; unmatched junction bases: 9. In germline, CDR1 is GTSNPN, CDR2 SVGIG (reference sequence). CDR3 coding DNA: TGTGCCTGGAGTCTTCCTAGCGGGAAGTTTAATGAGCAGTTCTTC. Amino acid sequence: CAWSLPSGKFNEQFF.

V usage is TRBV27 and J usage is TRBJ2-6, with D hard to call. Germline V CDR1 and CDR2: MNHEY, SMNVEV (reference sequence). CDR3 length equals 16 residues. Trimming removed 2 bases from V and 0 bases from J, with 8 bases in between. The CDR3 region has the DNA TGTGCCAGCAGTTTAAGACTGATCTCTGGGGCCAACGTCCTGACTTTC. Protein product: CASSLRLISGANVLTF.

The genes are TRBV7-8 and TRBJ1-3, with unresolved D. The V gene lost 1 base and the J gene lost 0 bases, with 16 bases spanning the gap. Per germline, CDR1 SGHVS and CDR2 FQNEAQ. The CDR3 has 18 amino acids. CDR3 nucleotides: TGTGCCAGCAGCTTAGGTGTAGGAAATGGCCGCTCTGGAAACACCATATATTTT. Translated, it gives CASSLGVGNGRSGNTIYF.

The chain recombines TRBV5-4 with TRBJ2-3; D may correspond to TRBD1 or TRBD2 (6 bases each). Germline V CDR1 and CDR2: SGHNT, YYREEE (reference sequence). The ends were cut back, 3 bases at V and 2 bases at J, with 10 bases in the middle. The CDR3 is made up of 14 amino acids. The CDR3 sequence is CASSWRGNTDTQYF. The DNA of the CDR3 is TGTGCCAGCAGCTGGAGGGGGAACACAGATACGCAGTATTTT.

CDR3 sequence: CASSVDTSKHIQYF. The CDR3 DNA reads TGTGCCAGCAGCGTGGATACTAGCAAGCACATTCAGTACTTC. The chain joins TRBV7-6 to TRBJ2-4, with TRBD2 as a possible D gene (6 bases). CDR1 is SGHVS, CDR2 FNYEAQ, per germline. V lost 5 bases and J lost 8, with 16 bases in between. The CDR3 is 14 amino acids.

In DNA, the CDR3 is TGTGCCAGCCACGAGTACCAAGAGACCCAGTACTTC. Residues: CASHEYQETQYF. This chain uses TRBV2 with TRBJ2-5; D is undetermined. The CDR3 has 12 residues. V was cut by 8 bases and J by 0 bases, with 7 bases left in between. Germline V gene data show CDR1 as SNHLY and CDR2 as FYNNEI.

This clone was observed a single time. The rearrangement links TRBV9 to TRBJ2-3; unclear D gene. Germline CDR1 is SGDLS and CDR2 is YYNGEE. This CDR3 region has 13 residues. Trimming removed 3 bases from V and 0 bases from J, with 5 bases in between. The CDR3 reads CASSDSSTDTQYF. The CDR3 coding sequence is TGTGCCAGCAGCGACTCTAGCACAGATACGCAGTATTTT.

This sequence joins TRBV7-2 and TRBJ1-5; D perhaps matches TRBD1 (5 bases). Germline CDR1 reads SGHTA; CDR2 reads FQGNSA. The CDR3 has 13 amino acids. V shed 3 bases and J shed 6 bases, with 9 bases lying between them. CDR3 loop: CASSFGGVQPQHF. The CDR3 nucleotides are TGTGCCAGCAGCTTCGGGGGGGTTCAGCCCCAGCATTTT.

The chain couples TRBV7-8 to TRBJ1-5; 7 bases agree with TRBD1. Trimming at V came to 5 bases and at J to 9 bases, leaving 7 bases not matched to a gene. The CDR3 totals 13 residues. CDR1 and CDR2 from the germline V gene are SGHVS and FQNEAQ. CDR3 nucleotide sequence: TGTGCCAGCAGCACAACGACAGGGTGGCCCCAGCATTTT. Its protein is CASSTTTGWPQHF. Based on the CDR3 plus reference TRBV7-8 and TRBJ1-5, the full variable domain is GAGVSQSPRYKVAKRGQDVALRCDPISGHVSLFWYQQALGQGPEFLTYFQNEAQLDKSGLPSDRFFAERPEGSVSTLKIQRTQQEDSAVYLCASSTTTGWPQHFGDGTRLSIL.

DNA for the CDR3: TGTGCCAGCAGTTACTCGGGCCGAGGGGGCGATGGCTACACCTTC. The encoded protein is CASSYSGRGGDGYTF. The chain employs TRBV6-5 and TRBJ1-2; TRBD1 agrees at 7 bases. CDR1 and CDR2 (germline): MNHEY, SVGAGI. The CDR3 is made up of 15 amino acids. J was trimmed by 6 bases and V by 0 bases; bases with no gene match: 7.